The 17 T cell receptor beta chains below were found in one sample sequenced in a study of T cell responses to AZD1222 COVID-19 vaccine. Sequencing used immunoSEQ multiplex PCR; TCRdb keeps in-frame clones, though not all of them. The sample includes 100,000 to 150,000 clones, roughly 90% seen only once; the top ten take roughly 13%. The source was peripheral blood, collected on day 0 of AZD1222 vaccination. These receptors all come from an adult in good health.

The CDR3 coding sequence is TGTGCCAGCAGCGTGTTTGGAAACAATTCACCCCTCCACTTT. Its translation is CASSVFGNNSPLHF. V gene TRBV7-9 combines with J gene TRBJ1-6; D remains ambiguous. The V and J ends lost 5 bases and 7 bases respectively, with 12 bases between them. Germline values: CDR1 SEHNR, CDR2 FQNEAQ (reference sequence). The CDR3 is made up of 14 amino acids. The whole variable domain, remainder taken from reference TRBV7-9 and TRBJ1-6, is DTGVSQNPRHKITKRGQNVTFRCDPISEHNRLYWYRQTLGQGPEFLTYFQNEAQLEKSRLLSDRFSAERPKGSFSTLEIQRTEQGDSAMYLCASSVFGNNSPLHFGNGTRLTVT.

Only a few counts were recorded for this clone. The J gene is TRBJ1-5, the V gene TRBV5-1; D is unresolved. Deletions cut 3 bases from V and 0 bases from J, with 10 bases between. Per germline, CDR1 SGHRS and CDR2 YFSETQ. This CDR3 region has 15 residues. CDR3 DNA sequence: TGCGCCAGCAGCTCGGACGGAACTAGCAATCAGCCCCAGCATTTT. Translation: CASSSDGTSNQPQHF. Combining the CDR3 with reference TRBV5-1 and TRBJ1-5 gives the whole variable domain KAGVTQTPRYLIKTRGQQVTLSCSPISGHRSVSWYQQTPGQGLQFLFEYFSETQRNKGNFPGRFSGRQFSNSRSEMNVSTLELGDSALYLCASSSDGTSNQPQHFGDGTRLSIL.

A single count supports this clone. The chain has TRBV18 and TRBJ1-3; 9 bases match TRBD1. The length of the CDR3 is 15 residues. V lost 8 bases to trimming and J lost 0 bases; unmatched junction nucleotides: 5. Germline V CDR1 and CDR2: KGHSH, LQKENI. CDR3 in DNA: TGTGCCAGCAAAACAGGGGGCCCCTCTGGAAACACCATATATTTT. Its protein product is CASKTGGPSGNTIYF.

The chain joins TRBV10-3 to TRBJ2-7; 7 nucleotides line up with TRBD2. The CDR3 has 16 residues. Germline CDR1 is ENHRY and CDR2 is SYGVKD. V lost 0 bases, J lost 1 base, and 6 bases stayed unmatched. The chain's CDR3 is CAISESKRGSSYEQYF. The CDR3 DNA follows: TGTGCCATCAGTGAGTCAAAGCGGGGCTCATCCTACGAGCAGTACTTC.

The V and J genes are TRBV30 and TRBJ2-3; a possible D gene is TRBD1 (5 bases). The CDR3 has 15 amino acids. V lost 3 bases to trimming and J lost 5 bases, with 18 bases between them. The germline gives CDR1 GTSNPN, CDR2 SVGIG (reference sequence). The CDR3 spells CAWRRKGASGDTQYF. DNA of the CDR3: TGTGCCTGGAGACGAAAAGGGGCCTCTGGAGATACGCAGTATTTT.

This chain connects TRBV3-1 (or the pseudogene TRBV3-2) to TRBJ2-3; weak D call: TRBD1 (5 bases). Trimming left V 6 bases short and J 6 bases short, with 19 bases between. CDR3 size: 15 residues. Germline V CDR1 and CDR2: LGHDT, YNNKEL (reference sequence). Here the CDR3 DNA reads TGTGCCAGCAGTGACAGTTTTATGTCTAGGGATACGCAGTATTTT. It codes for CASSDSFMSRDTQYF.

The rearrangement links TRBV5-4 to TRBJ2-3; TRBD2 matches at 8 bases. The CDR3 spans 14 residues. With 4 bases clipped from V and 4 bases from J, the junction kept 5 bases outside the gene matches. The germline gives CDR1 SGHNT, CDR2 YYREEE (reference sequence). The CDR3 sequence: CASSPGGASDTQYF. In nucleotides, the CDR3 is TGTGCCAGCAGCCCGGGGGGGGCCTCAGATACGCAGTATTTT.

The chain carries TRBV10-2 and TRBJ2-7, with D unclear. The length of the CDR3 is 12 residues. Trimming stripped 2 bases from V and 3 bases from J, with 5 bases between. Germline CDR1 WSHSY, CDR2 SAAADI. The CDR3 spells CASSEDVYEQYF. CDR3 sequence (DNA): TGCGCCAGCAGTGAGGATGTCTACGAGCAGTACTTC.

The V and J genes are TRBV6-5 and TRBJ1-1; 8 nucleotides line up with TRBD1. CDR3 size: 12 residues. V lost 11 bases, J lost 2 bases, and 4 bases stayed unmatched. Germline assignment: CDR1 MNHEY and CDR2 SVGAGI. The CDR3 protein is CAGGQGNTEAFF. CDR3 sequence (DNA): TGTGCCGGCGGACAGGGTAACACTGAAGCTTTCTTT.

This clone was counted a single time. J is TRBJ1-2 and V is TRBV18; D not certain. The CDR3 totals 14 residues. Germline V CDR1 and CDR2: KGHSH, LQKENI. V lost 3 bases and J lost 4, with 12 bases in between. CDR3 protein: CASSPLQVTYGYTF. The CDR3 DNA reads TGTGCCAGCTCACCCCTCCAGGTCACCTATGGCTACACCTTC.

This clone was picked up one time. This chain links TRBV3-1 (or the pseudogene TRBV3-2) with TRBJ2-3; D is ambiguous. V shed 2 bases and J shed 4 bases, with 4 bases lying between them. The CDR3 is 12 residues long. Germline CDR1 is LGHDT and CDR2 is YNNKEL (reference sequence). CDR3 nucleotide sequence: TGTGCCAGCAGCCAACAACCAGATACGCAGTATTTT. Residues: CASSQQPDTQYF.

This chain connects TRBV11-3 to TRBJ2-7; possibly TRBD2 for D (5 bases). CDR1 SGHNT and CDR2 YENEEA come from the germline V gene. V was pared by 3 bases and J by 4 bases, with 7 bases between. The CDR3 contains 12 residues. CDR3 bases: TGTGCCAGCAGCTTTCCGGGGTACGAGCAGTACTTC. This translates into CASSFPGYEQYF.

This clone was picked up one time. The V gene is TRBV5-1, the J gene TRBJ1-1; 8 bases fit TRBD1. J gave up 1 base and V 2 bases, and 1 base lay outside the gene matches. CDR3 length equals 14 residues. Germline CDR1 and CDR2: SGHRS and YFSETQ. The CDR3 DNA is TGCGCCAGCAGCTTTGGACAGGGGAACACTGAAGCTTTCTTT. It specifies CASSFGQGNTEAFF.

The chain has TRBV3-1 (or the pseudogene TRBV3-2) and TRBJ1-2; no clear D gene. This CDR3 is built from 13 residues. Germline V gene data show CDR1 as LGHDT and CDR2 as YNNKEL (reference sequence). The V and J ends lost 0 bases and 4 bases respectively, with 6 bases between them. DNA for the CDR3: TGTGCCAGCAGCCAAGATTATAGCTATGGCTACACCTTC. Protein sequence: CASSQDYSYGYTF.

The J gene is TRBJ1-4, the V gene TRBV12-5, with 9 bases lining up with TRBD1. Looked up from germline, CDR1 is LGHNT and CDR2 is FRNRAP. V dropped 4 bases and J dropped 8; count of bases not matched to a gene: 2. This CDR3 comprises 13 residues. CDR3 sequence reads: CASGSGQGEKLFF. In nucleotides, the CDR3 is TGTGCTAGTGGTTCCGGACAGGGGGAAAAACTGTTTTTT.

The chain carries TRBV11-2 and TRBJ1-3; no definite D call. This CDR3 is 12 amino acids long. The V end was cut by 5 bases, the J end by 3 bases, with 5 bases between. In germline, CDR1 is SGHAT, CDR2 FQNNGV. CDR3 sequence (DNA): TGTGCCAGCAGCCTAATTGGAAACACCATATATTTT. This encodes CASSLIGNTIYF. Combining the CDR3 with reference TRBV11-2 and TRBJ1-3 gives the whole variable domain EAGVAQSPRYKIIEKRQSVAFWCNPISGHATLYWYQQILGQGPKLLIQFQNNGVVDDSQLPKDRFSAERLKGVDSTLKIQPAKLEDSAVYLCASSLIGNTIYFGEGSWLTVV.

The chain joins TRBV28 to TRBJ1-6, with TRBD1 matching 7 bases. The germline V gene has CDR1 MDHEN and CDR2 SYDVKM. Trimming took 4 bases from V and 10 from J; bases not matched to a gene: 13. This CDR3 has 16 amino acids. The CDR3 sequence: CASSSPTTGRGSPLHF. The CDR3 bases are TGTGCCAGCAGTTCCCCGACGACAGGGAGGGGATCACCCCTCCACTTT.